This T cell receptor (beta chain) was identified in a study of blood T cell repertoires in COVID-19. Study as a whole: Donors in the United States, Italy and Spain gave samples during acute or convalescent COVID-19. PBMCs, B-cell-depleted T cells, or T cells provided the cDNA or gDNA that made up the material.

In the study's own analysis: Quantification of nucleated cells was approximated via reference gene primer amplification. Clones were read by immunoSEQ multiplex PCR, and TCRdb kept only the in-frame ones, dropping some. V, J and clone size are taken as reported in that table, and D and trimming were inferred from the DNA itself. The sample carries 98,000 or so clones, around 83% recorded once. Germline V CDR1 and CDR2: LNHNV, YYDKDF (reference sequence). The CDR3 sequence is 15 residues long. V lost 3 bases and J 0 bases, leaving 11 bases between the germline ends. V gene TRBV15 combines with J gene TRBJ1-1, with D hard to call. The source of this sequence is a woman aged 60-70 years in a cohort sampled during active or convalescent COVID-19. The sample comprised peripheral blood. The CDR3 here is CATSSGLTMNTEAFF. Written as DNA, the CDR3 is TGTGCCACCAGCAGCGGACTGACAATGAACACTGAAGCTTTCTTT.